Listed here are 28 T cell receptor beta chains from one sample, sequenced in a study of neurological immune-mediated disorders. The time point was: longitudinal time-point 3. TCRdb fed the 5' RACE reads into MiXCR, producing one record per CDR3 protein. Among 84,000 or so distinct CDR3 sequences listed, under 4.5% were seen once. Sequenced sample: PBMCs. Receptors were obtained from a woman in her sixties or seventies with multiple sclerosis.

This clonotype was picked up many times. V gene TRBV10-2 combines with J gene TRBJ2-5; D uncertain. CDR1 is WSHSY, CDR2 SAAADI, per germline. V lost 2 bases, J lost 5 bases, and 6 bases lay in between. The CDR3 is 12 amino acids. The CDR3 DNA reads as TGCGCCAGCAGTGAGGGCTGGGAGACCCAGTACTTC. Its protein is CASSEGWETQYF.

This clonotype was recorded many times. The gene calls are TRBV12-3 or TRBV12-4 and TRBJ2-7; 7 bases are a match to TRBD1. The CDR3 consists of 13 residues. J gave up 6 bases and V 7 bases, and 9 bases lay outside the gene matches. This CDR3 is CASTTDRSSEQYF. The CDR3 DNA reads as TGTGCCAGCACCACGGACAGGTCGTCCGAGCAGTACTTC.

The V and J genes are TRBV12-3 or TRBV12-4 and TRBJ2-5; 8 nucleotides match TRBD2. This CDR3 comprises 14 residues. V trimming: 5 bases; J trimming: 4 bases; junction bases outside the gene matches: 6. For the CDR3, the DNA is TGTGCCAGCAGTCGGGGGGGGGTACCAGAGACCCAGTACTTC. Protein sequence: CASSRGGVPETQYF.

This clonotype has at least ten counts. V and J are TRBV5-6 and TRBJ2-3, with 7 nucleotides matching TRBD2. The CDR3 length is 15 residues. Germline trimming cut 4 bases from V and 4 bases from J; bases unmatched to any gene: 9. Germline values: CDR1 SGHDT, CDR2 YYEEEE. CDR3: CASSIVGGMADTQYF. CDR3 nucleotides: TGTGCCAGCAGCATTGTGGGGGGGATGGCAGATACGCAGTATTTT.

This clonotype was seen at least ten times. The chain couples TRBV5-6 to TRBJ2-1; D is uncertain. CDR1 is SGHDT, CDR2 YYEEEE, per germline. Trimming pared 4 bases from V and 13 bases from J, leaving 15 bases between. The CDR3 runs to 12 residues. CDR3: CASSLPLTPQFF. CDR3 in DNA: TGTGCCAGCAGCCTCCCCTTGACCCCTCAGTTCTTC.

This clonotype was recorded many times. This chain uses TRBV20-1 with TRBJ2-1; 11 nucleotides line up with TRBD2. The V and J ends lost 0 bases and 3 bases, in that order; junction bases with no gene match: 7. Per the germline V gene, CDR1 is DFQATT and CDR2 is SNEGSKA (reference sequence). The CDR3 runs to 17 residues. DNA of the CDR3: TGCAGTGCTAGAGAGGGTCCGGGGACTAGCGGCTACAATGAGCAGTTCTTC. Its protein product is CSAREGPGTSGYNEQFF.

This clonotype was seen many times. The chain recombines TRBV28 with TRBJ2-7; 12 nucleotides align to TRBD2. Trimming removed 10 bases from V and 3 bases from J; junction bases left unmatched: 13. This CDR3 is 16 amino acids long. Per the germline V gene, CDR1 is MDHEN and CDR2 is SYDVKM. CDR3 loop: CAIQAGTSGYLYEQYF. The CDR3 bases are TGTGCCATCCAAGCCGGGACTAGCGGGTACCTCTACGAGCAGTACTTC.

This clonotype showed up just a few times. The chain is built from TRBV5-1 and TRBJ2-1; D is uncertain. With 1 base removed from V and 0 bases from J, the gap between germline ends came to 5 bases. CDR1 and CDR2 from the germline V gene are SGHRS and YFSETQ. This CDR3 comprises 14 residues. CDR3 sequence: CASSLTSSYNEQFF. The CDR3 DNA reads TGCGCCAGCAGCTTGACGAGCTCCTACAATGAGCAGTTCTTC.

This clonotype ranks as medium-sized (0.01 to 0.1%). This rearrangement joins TRBV5-1 to TRBJ1-1; a weak D match, TRBD1 (6 bases). The germline V gene encodes CDR1 SGHRS and CDR2 YFSETQ. Trimming removed 7 bases at V and 5 bases at J, with 15 bases between. This CDR3 comprises 13 residues. The CDR3 region has the DNA TGCGCCAGCCAACTCTTACAGGGAACTGAAGCTTTCTTT. Translating it yields CASQLLQGTEAFF.

This clonotype was picked up many times. This chain uses TRBV5-1 with TRBJ2-6; 10 positions match TRBD1. V was pared by 3 bases and J by 2 bases, with 14 bases of the junction left unmatched. Per the germline V gene, CDR1 is SGHRS and CDR2 is YFSETQ. This CDR3 comprises 20 residues. CDR3 loop: CASSSRLGTGANAGANVLTF. The CDR3 DNA sequence: TGCGCCAGCAGCTCAAGGCTAGGGACAGGGGCAAATGCTGGGGCCAACGTCCTGACTTTC.

This clonotype was seen ten or more times. The gene calls are TRBV20-1 and TRBJ2-4, with TRBD1 matching 8 bases. This CDR3 is built from 14 residues. V was pared by 4 bases and J by 0 bases, with 2 bases of the junction left unmatched. CDR1 and CDR2 (germline): DFQATT, SNEGSKA (reference sequence). CDR3: CSANQGAAKNIQYF. The DNA of the CDR3 is TGCAGTGCTAATCAGGGGGCAGCCAAAAACATTCAGTACTTC.

This clonotype was recorded at least ten times. This chain links TRBV5-1 with TRBJ2-7, with 8 bases that match TRBD1. After removal of 0 bases from V and 5 bases from J, the junction contained 4 bases not matched to a gene. CDR3 length: 14 residues. CDR1 is SGHRS, CDR2 YFSETQ, per germline. For the CDR3, the DNA is TGCGCCAGCAGCTTGGGGACAGGGTCCAACGAGCAGTACTTC. This encodes CASSLGTGSNEQYF.

This clonotype was picked up many times. The chain employs TRBV7-6 and TRBJ1-5, with D perhaps TRBD1 (5 bases). Deletions cut 1 base from V and 1 base from J, with 11 bases between. This CDR3 contains 16 residues. Germline loops: CDR1 SGHVS, CDR2 FNYEAQ. The CDR3 region is CASSLGARDSNQPQHF. The CDR3 DNA reads TGTGCCAGCAGCTTAGGGGCCCGGGACAGCAATCAGCCCCAGCATTTT.

The chain links TRBV5-1 to TRBJ1-2; D is possibly TRBD1 (6 bases). The CDR3 loop spans 13 amino acids. CDR1 is SGHRS and CDR2 is YFSETQ in the germline V gene. V lost 3 bases to trimming and J lost 3 bases, with 9 bases between them. CDR3 residues: CASSSGTYYGYTF. The CDR3 DNA sequence: TGCGCCAGCAGCTCCGGGACATACTATGGCTACACCTTC.

This clonotype was detected ten times or more. V and J are TRBV29-1 and TRBJ2-7; a possible D gene is TRBD2 (5 bases). From germline, CDR1 is SQVTM and CDR2 ANQGSEA. CDR3 length: 12 residues. Trimming removed 5 bases at V and 9 bases at J, with 17 bases between. The CDR3 DNA follows: TGCAGCGTTTTACGGGAAAACGAGGGGCAGTACTTC. Translating it yields CSVLRENEGQYF.

This clonotype was seen repeatedly, ten times or more. This rearrangement joins TRBV6-5 to TRBJ2-7; the D gene is possibly TRBD1 (6 bases). The CDR3 is 15 residues long. Trimming stripped 5 bases from V and 2 bases from J, with 16 bases between. CDR1 is MNHEY, CDR2 SVGAGI, per germline. DNA for the CDR3: TGTGCCAGCAGTAACCTGGGCGGACAGACCTACGAGCAGTACTTC. Residues: CASSNLGGQTYEQYF.

This clonotype was seen repeatedly, ten times or more. The V call is TRBV29-1, the J call TRBJ2-5, with 7 nucleotides matching TRBD2. The germline V gene encodes CDR1 SQVTM and CDR2 ANQGSEA. Trimming cost V 3 bases and J 2 bases; bases outside gene matches: 12. This CDR3 has 16 amino acids. The CDR3 region is CSVDRFRLADQETQYF. The DNA for the CDR3 is TGCAGCGTTGATCGGTTCCGGCTAGCGGATCAAGAGACCCAGTACTTC. Full variable domain (rest looked up from reference TRBV29-1 and TRBJ2-5): SAVISQKPSRDICQRGTSLTIQCQVDSQVTMMFWYRQQPGQSLTLIATANQGSEATYESGFVIDKFPISRPNLTFSTLTVSNMSPEDSSIYLCSVDRFRLADQETQYFGPGTRLLVL.

This clonotype was counted ten times or more. The V gene is TRBV3-1, the J gene TRBJ1-6, with a possible D match to TRBD1 (6 bases). The CDR3 extends over 15 amino acids. Deletions cut 1 base from V and 13 bases from J, with 17 bases between. CDR1 and CDR2 from the germline V gene are LGHDT and YNNKEL (reference sequence). The CDR3 coding sequence is TGTGCCAGCAGCCAAGGCGCGGGACAAGGCGTGCCCCTCCACTTT. Encoded protein: CASSQGAGQGVPLHF.

This clonotype was counted ten times or more. This rearrangement joins TRBV3-1 to TRBJ2-5; weak D call: TRBD2 (5 bases). The germline V and J ends were trimmed by 6 bases and 13 bases, with 15 bases remaining between them. Germline V CDR1 and CDR2: LGHDT, YNNKEL (reference sequence). This CDR3 spans 11 amino acids. CDR3 bases: TGTGCCAGCAGTCGAACGGCTAGCAGGTACTTC. Amino acids: CASSRTASRYF.

CDR3 residues: CASSQGAGEQYF. For the CDR3, the DNA is TGTGCCAGCAGCCAGGGGGCCGGCGAGCAGTACTTC. This chain joins TRBV2 and TRBJ2-7; TRBD1 aligns across 8 bases. Germline loops: CDR1 SNHLY, CDR2 FYNNEI. V was pared by 6 bases and J by 6 bases, with 4 bases of the junction left unmatched. The CDR3 is 12 residues long.

This clonotype was observed many times. The chain couples TRBV18 to TRBJ2-1; no reliable D call. CDR3 length: 14 amino acids. V was cut by 3 bases and J by 6 bases, with 12 bases left in between. Germline V gene data show CDR1 as KGHSH and CDR2 as LQKENI. The CDR3 DNA sequence: TGTGCCAGCTCACCTGGTCTTGCCCTCAATGAGCAGTTCTTC. The encoded protein is CASSPGLALNEQFF.

This clonotype has a count of ten or more. The chain combines TRBV7-9 with TRBJ2-1, with TRBD2 as a possible D gene (6 bases). The V end was cut by 1 base, the J end by 6 bases, with 10 bases between. Germline V gene lookup returns CDR1 SEHNR and CDR2 FQNEAQ (reference sequence). CDR3 length: 14 amino acids. DNA of the CDR3: TGTGCCAGCAGCTTAGGAGCAGCGGGCAATGAGCAGTTCTTC. Its protein is CASSLGAAGNEQFF.

This clonotype was counted at least ten times. The V and J genes are TRBV12-3 or TRBV12-4 and TRBJ2-2, with TRBD1 identical over 7 bases. With V trimmed by 6 bases and J by 2 bases, 6 bases remained unmatched. The CDR3 is 15 residues long. The CDR3 sequence: CASRGTVLNTGELFF. The CDR3 DNA reads as TGTGCCAGCAGGGGGACAGTTTTAAACACCGGGGAGCTGTTTTTT.

Many counts were recorded for this clonotype. The CDR3 region is CASSYRTGLANYGYTF. Written as DNA, the CDR3 is TGTGCCAGCAGTTACCGGACAGGGTTGGCTAACTATGGCTACACCTTC. The V gene is TRBV6-5, the J gene TRBJ1-2; 8 positions match TRBD1. Trimming removed 2 bases from V and 0 bases from J; junction bases left unmatched: 5. The CDR3 has 16 amino acids. Germline assignment: CDR1 MNHEY and CDR2 SVGAGI.

This clonotype was seen at least ten times. The chain links TRBV3-1 to TRBJ2-5; 7 positions agree with TRBD1. CDR1 and CDR2 (germline): LGHDT, YNNKEL (reference sequence). The V segment lost 4 bases and the J segment 2 bases; nucleotides outside the gene matches: 1. The CDR3 loop spans 13 amino acids. CDR3 nucleotides: TGTGCCAGCAGCCTGGGACAGCAAGAGACCCAGTACTTC. Translating gives CASSLGQQETQYF.

In its sample, this clonotype was seen many times. This chain uses TRBV12-3 or TRBV12-4 with TRBJ2-5; the match to TRBD2 covers 13 bases. The CDR3 covers 16 residues. After removal of 5 bases from V and 5 bases from J, the junction contained 8 bases not matched to a gene. The chain's CDR3 is CASSKTSGGARETQYF. In nucleotides, the CDR3 is TGTGCCAGCAGTAAAACTAGCGGGGGGGCCCGGGAGACCCAGTACTTC.

This clonotype was picked up many times. The chain recombines TRBV4-2 with TRBJ2-7; TRBD2 matches at 11 bases. The CDR3 extends over 16 amino acids. With V trimmed by 1 base and J by 4 bases, 6 bases remained unmatched. Germline values: CDR1 LGHNA, CDR2 YNFKEQ. This CDR3 is CASSQGASGGTYEQYF. The CDR3 nucleotides are TGTGCCAGCAGCCAAGGGGCTAGCGGGGGGACTTACGAGCAGTACTTC.

This clonotype appeared many times. This chain links TRBV28 with TRBJ2-7; 8 bases agree with TRBD2. CDR3 length: 14 residues. Germline CDR1 is MDHEN and CDR2 is SYDVKM. The junction had 4 bases not matched to a gene; V was cut back by 4 bases and J by 2 bases. The CDR3 region has the DNA TGTGCCAGCAGTTCCGGGACTAGGACCTACGAGCAGTACTTC. Amino acid sequence: CASSSGTRTYEQYF.